This T cell receptor beta chain was recovered during a study of OX40 agonist ivuxolimab in advanced cancers. This clone was picked up one time. Trimming cost V 6 bases and J 0 bases, with 9 bases left between them. The CDR3 totals 14 residues. Germline-derived CDR1 and CDR2 are MGHRA and YSYEKL. This table comes from immunoSEQ multiplex PCR, and its TCRdb copy is limited to in-frame clones, with some not included. The sample records 34,000 or so clones, about 89% being singletons. This sequence originates from an adult with an advanced solid tumor such as melanoma, head and neck, liver or kidney cancer. Sample: CD4+ or CD8+ T cells sorted from blood, taken in a trial of the OX40 agonist ivuxolimab. This chain connects TRBV4-1 to TRBJ1-5; D call uncertain. DNA for the CDR3: TGCGCCAGCAGTCCAGAATATAGCAATCAGCCCCAGCATTTT. Encoded protein: CASSPEYSNQPQHF.